This T cell receptor (beta chain) comes out of a study of CD8+ T cells in alopecia areata. By frequency in the sample, this clone is medium-sized. Genes here carry mouse names. Time point specified: mouse skin at time of skin grafting. cDNA serving as the sequencing template came from extracted, reverse transcribed RNA. Profiling relied on immunoSEQ multiplex PCR, and the TCRdb table lists in-frame clones only, not all of them. Recorded here are about 1,100 clones, with no singletons, and the ten leading clones hold about 7.5%. This receptor was taken from a C3H/HeJ mouse with alopecia areata. Mouse strain MHC haplotype: H2-k. The sequencing used skin, collected at week 0.

This chain's CDR3 is CASRTGSEVFF. Partial CDR3 DNA: TGTGCCAGCAGAACAGGGTCA. This sequence joins TRBV19 and TRBJ1-1, with D maybe TRBD1 (6 bases). Sequencing ends 4 residues short of the CDR3 end; the germline J gene provides the rest. This CDR3 has 11 residues. Germline V gene sequence: CDR1 FNHDT, CDR2 SITEND (reference sequence).